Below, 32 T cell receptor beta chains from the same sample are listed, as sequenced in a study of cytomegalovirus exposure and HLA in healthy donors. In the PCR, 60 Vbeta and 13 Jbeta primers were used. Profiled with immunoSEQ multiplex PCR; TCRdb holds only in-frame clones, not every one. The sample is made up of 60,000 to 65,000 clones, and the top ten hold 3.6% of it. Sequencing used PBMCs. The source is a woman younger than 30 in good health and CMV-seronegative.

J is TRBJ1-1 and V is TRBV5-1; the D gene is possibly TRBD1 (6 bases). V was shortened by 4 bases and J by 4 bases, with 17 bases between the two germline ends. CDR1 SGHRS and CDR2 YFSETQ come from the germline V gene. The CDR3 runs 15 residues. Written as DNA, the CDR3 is TGCGCCAGCAGCCAGACGACAGGTTGGGGCACTGAAGCTTTCTTT. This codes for CASSQTTGWGTEAFF.

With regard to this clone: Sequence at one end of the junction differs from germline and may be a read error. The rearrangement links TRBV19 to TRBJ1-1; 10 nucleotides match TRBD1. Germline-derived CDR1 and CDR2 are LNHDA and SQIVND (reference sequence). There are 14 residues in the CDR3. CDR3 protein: CASSVDRGLTEAFF. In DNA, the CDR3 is TGTGCCAGTAGTGTAGACAGGGGGCTCACTGAAGCTTTCTTT.

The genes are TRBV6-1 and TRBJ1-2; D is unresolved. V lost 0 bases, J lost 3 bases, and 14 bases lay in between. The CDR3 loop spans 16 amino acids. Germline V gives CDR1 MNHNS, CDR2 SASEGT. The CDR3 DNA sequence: TGTGCCAGCAGTGAAGCGCTCCGGGTACTAGACTATGGCTACACCTTC. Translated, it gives CASSEALRVLDYGYTF.

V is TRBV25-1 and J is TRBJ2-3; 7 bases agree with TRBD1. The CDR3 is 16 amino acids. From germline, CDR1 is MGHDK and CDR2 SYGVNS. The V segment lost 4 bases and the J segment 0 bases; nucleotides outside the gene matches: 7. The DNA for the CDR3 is TGTGCCAGCAGTGGAGGACAGGCGAAAAGCACAGATACGCAGTATTTT. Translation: CASSGGQAKSTDTQYF.

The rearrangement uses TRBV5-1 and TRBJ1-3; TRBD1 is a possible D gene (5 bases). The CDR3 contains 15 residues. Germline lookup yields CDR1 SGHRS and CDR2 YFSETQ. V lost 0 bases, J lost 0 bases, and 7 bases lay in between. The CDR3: CASSLAGFSGNTIYF. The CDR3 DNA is TGCGCCAGCAGCTTGGCAGGGTTCTCTGGAAACACCATATATTTT.

CDR3 bases: TGTGCCAGTAGCCCCCAGGTAGCTAACTATGGCTACACCTTC. Its translation: CASSPQVANYGYTF. The gene calls are TRBV19 and TRBJ1-2; D remains unclear. The V and J ends lost 6 bases and 0 bases respectively, with 11 bases between them. The CDR3 runs 14 residues. The germline CDR1 and CDR2 sequences are LNHDA and SQIVND (reference sequence).

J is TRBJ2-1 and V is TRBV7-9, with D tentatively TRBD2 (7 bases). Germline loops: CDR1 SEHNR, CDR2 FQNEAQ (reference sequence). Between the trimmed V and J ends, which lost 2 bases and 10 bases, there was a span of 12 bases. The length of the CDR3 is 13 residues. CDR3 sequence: CASSLRGAKEQFF. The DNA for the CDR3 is TGTGCCAGCAGCTTACGGGGGGCAAAGGAGCAGTTCTTC.

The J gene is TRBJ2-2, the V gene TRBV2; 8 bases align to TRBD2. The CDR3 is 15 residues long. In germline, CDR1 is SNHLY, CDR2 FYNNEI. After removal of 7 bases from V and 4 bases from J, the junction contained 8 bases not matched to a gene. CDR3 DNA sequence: TGTGCCAGCACCACCTACGGGGGGGTCACCGGGGAGCTGTTTTTT. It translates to CASTTYGGVTGELFF.

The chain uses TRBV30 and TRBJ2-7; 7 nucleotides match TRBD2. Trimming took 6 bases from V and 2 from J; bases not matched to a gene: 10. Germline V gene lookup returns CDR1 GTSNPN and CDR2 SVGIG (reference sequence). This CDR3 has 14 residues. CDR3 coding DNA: TGTGCCTGCAAACCCGAGGGGAGGGCCTACGAGCAGTACTTC. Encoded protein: CACKPEGRAYEQYF.

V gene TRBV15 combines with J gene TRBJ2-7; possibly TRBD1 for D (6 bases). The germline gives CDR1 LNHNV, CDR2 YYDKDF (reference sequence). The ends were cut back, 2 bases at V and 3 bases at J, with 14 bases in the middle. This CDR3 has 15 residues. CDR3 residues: CATSRRDNADYEQYF. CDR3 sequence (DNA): TGTGCCACCAGCAGACGGGACAACGCAGACTACGAGCAGTACTTC.

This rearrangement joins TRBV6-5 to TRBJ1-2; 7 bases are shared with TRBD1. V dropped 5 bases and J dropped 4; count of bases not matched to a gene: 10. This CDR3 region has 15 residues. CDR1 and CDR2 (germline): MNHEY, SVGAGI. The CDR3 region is CASSPDRALPYGYTF. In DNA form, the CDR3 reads TGTGCCAGCAGTCCTGACAGGGCTCTACCCTATGGCTACACCTTC.

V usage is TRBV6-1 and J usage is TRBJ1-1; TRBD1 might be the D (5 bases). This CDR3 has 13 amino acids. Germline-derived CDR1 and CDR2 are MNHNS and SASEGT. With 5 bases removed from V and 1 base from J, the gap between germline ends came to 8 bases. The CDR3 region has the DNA TGTGCCAGCAGTTCGCAGGGGAACACTGAAGCTTTCTTT. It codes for CASSSQGNTEAFF.

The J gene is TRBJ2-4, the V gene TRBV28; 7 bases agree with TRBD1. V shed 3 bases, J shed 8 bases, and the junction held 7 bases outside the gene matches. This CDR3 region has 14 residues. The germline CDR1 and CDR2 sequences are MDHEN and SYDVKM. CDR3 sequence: CASSFHRGGYIQYF. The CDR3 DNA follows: TGTGCCAGCAGTTTCCACAGGGGTGGGTACATTCAGTACTTC. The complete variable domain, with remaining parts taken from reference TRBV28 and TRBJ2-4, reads DVKVTQSSRYLVKRTGEKVFLECVQDMDHENMFWYRQDPGLGLRLIYFSYDVKMKEKGDIPEGYSVSREKKERFSLILESASTNQTSMYLCASSFHRGGYIQYFGAGTRLSVL.

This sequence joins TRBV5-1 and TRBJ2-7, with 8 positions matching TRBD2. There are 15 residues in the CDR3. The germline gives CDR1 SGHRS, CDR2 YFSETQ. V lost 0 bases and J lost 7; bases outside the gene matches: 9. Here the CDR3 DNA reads TGCGCCAGCAGCTTGGCCTACGGGGGGGCGGGGGAGCAGTACTTC. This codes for CASSLAYGGAGEQYF.

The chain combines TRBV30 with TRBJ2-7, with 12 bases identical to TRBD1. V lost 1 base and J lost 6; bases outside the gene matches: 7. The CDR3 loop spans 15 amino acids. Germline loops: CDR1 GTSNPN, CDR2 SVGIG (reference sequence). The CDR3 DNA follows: TGTGCCTGGAGTGCGAGGGACAGGGGGCTTATCGAGCAGTACTTC. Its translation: CAWSARDRGLIEQYF.

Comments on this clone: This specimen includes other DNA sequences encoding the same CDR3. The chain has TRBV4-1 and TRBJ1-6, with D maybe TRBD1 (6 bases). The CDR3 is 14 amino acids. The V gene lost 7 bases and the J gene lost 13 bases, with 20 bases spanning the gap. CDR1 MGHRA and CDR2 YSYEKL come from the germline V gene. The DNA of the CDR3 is TGCGCCAGCAACCCGATCTTGAGGGGGGGGCCCCTCCACTTT. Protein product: CASNPILRGGPLHF.

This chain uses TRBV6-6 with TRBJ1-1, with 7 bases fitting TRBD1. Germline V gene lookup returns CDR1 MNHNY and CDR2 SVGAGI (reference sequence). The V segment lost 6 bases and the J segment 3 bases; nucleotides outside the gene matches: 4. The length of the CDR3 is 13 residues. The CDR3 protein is CASSLTGYTEAFF. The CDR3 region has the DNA TGTGCCAGCAGCTTGACAGGGTACACTGAAGCTTTCTTT.

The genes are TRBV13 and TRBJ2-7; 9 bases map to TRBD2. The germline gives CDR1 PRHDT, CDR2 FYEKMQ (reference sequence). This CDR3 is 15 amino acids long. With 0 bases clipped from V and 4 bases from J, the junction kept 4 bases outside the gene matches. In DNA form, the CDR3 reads TGTGCCAGCAGCTTAGGACTAGCGGGCGGATACGAGCAGTACTTC. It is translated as CASSLGLAGGYEQYF.

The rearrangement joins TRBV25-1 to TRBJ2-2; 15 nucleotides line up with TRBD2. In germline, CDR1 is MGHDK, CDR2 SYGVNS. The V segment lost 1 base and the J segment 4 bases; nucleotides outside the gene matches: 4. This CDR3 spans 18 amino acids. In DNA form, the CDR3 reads TGTGCCAGCAGTGAATGGGGACTAGCGGGAGGAGGCACCGGGGAGCTGTTTTTT. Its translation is CASSEWGLAGGGTGELFF.

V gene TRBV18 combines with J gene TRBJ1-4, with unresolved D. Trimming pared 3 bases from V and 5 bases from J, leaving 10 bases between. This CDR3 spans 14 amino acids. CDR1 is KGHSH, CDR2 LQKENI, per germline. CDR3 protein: CASSPRRENEKLFF. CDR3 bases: TGTGCCAGCTCACCGAGGAGGGAGAATGAAAAACTGTTTTTT.

The CDR3 protein is CASSEGGRKTQYF. As DNA, the CDR3 is TGTGCCAGCAGCGAGGGGGGGCGGAAGACCCAGTACTTC. The V and J genes are TRBV9 and TRBJ2-5; possible D gene TRBD2, 7 bases. The germline CDR1 and CDR2 sequences are SGDLS and YYNGEE. Trimming took 3 bases from V and 6 from J, leaving 12 bases between them. CDR3 length: 13 residues.

The DNA of the CDR3 is TGTGCCAGCAGTGAAGCCGGGAGTGAGACCCAGTACTTC. It specifies CASSEAGSETQYF. The genes are TRBV6-1 and TRBJ2-5, with a possible D match to TRBD2 (6 bases). V was pared by 0 bases and J by 5 bases, with 7 bases between. The CDR3 totals 13 residues. The germline CDR1 and CDR2 sequences are MNHNS and SASEGT.

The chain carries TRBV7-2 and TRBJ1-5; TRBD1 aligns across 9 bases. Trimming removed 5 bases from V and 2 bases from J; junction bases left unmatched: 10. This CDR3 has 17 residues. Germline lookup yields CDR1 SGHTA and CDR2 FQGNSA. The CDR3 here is CASSTGPGQGGNQPQHF. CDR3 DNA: TGTGCCAGCAGCACCGGGCCGGGACAGGGTGGCAATCAGCCCCAGCATTTT.

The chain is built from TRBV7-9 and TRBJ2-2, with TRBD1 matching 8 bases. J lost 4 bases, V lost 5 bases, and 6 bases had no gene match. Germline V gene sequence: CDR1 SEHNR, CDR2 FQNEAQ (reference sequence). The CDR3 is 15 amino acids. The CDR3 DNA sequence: TGTGCCAGCAGCCGAGGACAGGGTCCCACCGGGGAGCTGTTTTTT. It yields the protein CASSRGQGPTGELFF. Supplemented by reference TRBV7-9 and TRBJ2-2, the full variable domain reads DTGVSQNPRHKITKRGQNVTFRCDPISEHNRLYWYRQTLGQGPEFLTYFQNEAQLEKSRLLSDRFSAERPKGSFSTLEIQRTEQGDSAMYLCASSRGQGPTGELFFGEGSRLTVL.

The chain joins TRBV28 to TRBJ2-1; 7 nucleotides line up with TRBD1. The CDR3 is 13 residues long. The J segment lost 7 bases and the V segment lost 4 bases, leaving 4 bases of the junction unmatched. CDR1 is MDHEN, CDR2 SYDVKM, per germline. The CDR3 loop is CASSSGTENEQFF. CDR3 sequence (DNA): TGTGCCAGCAGTTCCGGGACAGAAAATGAGCAGTTCTTC.

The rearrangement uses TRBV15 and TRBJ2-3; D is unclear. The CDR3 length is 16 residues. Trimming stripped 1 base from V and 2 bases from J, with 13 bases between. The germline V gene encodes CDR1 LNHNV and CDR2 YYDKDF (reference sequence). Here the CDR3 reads CATSRGVEYSTDTQYF. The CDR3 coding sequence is TGTGCCACCAGCAGAGGGGTGGAGTATTCCACAGATACGCAGTATTTT.

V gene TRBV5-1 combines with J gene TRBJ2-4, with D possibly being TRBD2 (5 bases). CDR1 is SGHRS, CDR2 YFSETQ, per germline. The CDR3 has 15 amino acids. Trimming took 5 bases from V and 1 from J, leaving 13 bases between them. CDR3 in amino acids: CASRGPGGAKNIQYF. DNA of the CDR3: TGCGCCAGCAGAGGGCCAGGCGGGGCCAAAAACATTCAGTACTTC. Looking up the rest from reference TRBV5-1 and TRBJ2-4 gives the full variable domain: KAGVTQTPRYLIKTRGQQVTLSCSPISGHRSVSWYQQTPGQGLQFLFEYFSETQRNKGNFPGRFSGRQFSNSRSEMNVSTLELGDSALYLCASRGPGGAKNIQYFGAGTRLSVL.

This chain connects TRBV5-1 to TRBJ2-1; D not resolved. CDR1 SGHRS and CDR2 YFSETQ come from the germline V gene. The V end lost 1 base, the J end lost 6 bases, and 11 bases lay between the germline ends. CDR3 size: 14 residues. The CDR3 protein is CASSLYGPINEQFF. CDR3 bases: TGCGCCAGCAGCTTGTATGGGCCAATCAATGAGCAGTTCTTC.

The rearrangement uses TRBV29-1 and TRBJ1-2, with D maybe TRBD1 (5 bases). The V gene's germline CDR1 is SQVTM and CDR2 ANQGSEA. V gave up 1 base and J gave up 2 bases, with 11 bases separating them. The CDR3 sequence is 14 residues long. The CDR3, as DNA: TGCAGCGTTGAAGGGGCAGGGTCGAACTATGGCTACACCTTC. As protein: CSVEGAGSNYGYTF.

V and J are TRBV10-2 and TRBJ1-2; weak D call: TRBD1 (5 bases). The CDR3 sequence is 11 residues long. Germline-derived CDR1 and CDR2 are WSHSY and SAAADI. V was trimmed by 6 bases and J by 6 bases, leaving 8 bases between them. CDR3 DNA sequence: TGCGCCAGCAGAGGGGTTCATGGCTACACCTTC. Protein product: CASRGVHGYTF.

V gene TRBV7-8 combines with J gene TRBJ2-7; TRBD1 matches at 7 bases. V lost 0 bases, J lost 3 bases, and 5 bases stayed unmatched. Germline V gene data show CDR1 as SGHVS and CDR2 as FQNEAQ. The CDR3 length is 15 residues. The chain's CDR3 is CASSLALPGGYEQYF. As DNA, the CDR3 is TGTGCCAGCAGCTTAGCGCTCCCAGGGGGCTACGAGCAGTACTTC. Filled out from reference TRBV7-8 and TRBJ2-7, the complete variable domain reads GAGVSQSPRYKVAKRGQDVALRCDPISGHVSLFWYQQALGQGPEFLTYFQNEAQLDKSGLPSDRFFAERPEGSVSTLKIQRTQQEDSAVYLCASSLALPGGYEQYFGPGTRLTVT.

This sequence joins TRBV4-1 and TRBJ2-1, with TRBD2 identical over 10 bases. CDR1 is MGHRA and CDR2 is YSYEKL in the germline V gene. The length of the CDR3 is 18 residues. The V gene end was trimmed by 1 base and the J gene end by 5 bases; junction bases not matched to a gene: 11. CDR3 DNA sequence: TGCGCCAGCAGCCAAGGGGTAGCGGGAGGACGGAAACACAATGAGCAGTTCTTC. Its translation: CASSQGVAGGRKHNEQFF.